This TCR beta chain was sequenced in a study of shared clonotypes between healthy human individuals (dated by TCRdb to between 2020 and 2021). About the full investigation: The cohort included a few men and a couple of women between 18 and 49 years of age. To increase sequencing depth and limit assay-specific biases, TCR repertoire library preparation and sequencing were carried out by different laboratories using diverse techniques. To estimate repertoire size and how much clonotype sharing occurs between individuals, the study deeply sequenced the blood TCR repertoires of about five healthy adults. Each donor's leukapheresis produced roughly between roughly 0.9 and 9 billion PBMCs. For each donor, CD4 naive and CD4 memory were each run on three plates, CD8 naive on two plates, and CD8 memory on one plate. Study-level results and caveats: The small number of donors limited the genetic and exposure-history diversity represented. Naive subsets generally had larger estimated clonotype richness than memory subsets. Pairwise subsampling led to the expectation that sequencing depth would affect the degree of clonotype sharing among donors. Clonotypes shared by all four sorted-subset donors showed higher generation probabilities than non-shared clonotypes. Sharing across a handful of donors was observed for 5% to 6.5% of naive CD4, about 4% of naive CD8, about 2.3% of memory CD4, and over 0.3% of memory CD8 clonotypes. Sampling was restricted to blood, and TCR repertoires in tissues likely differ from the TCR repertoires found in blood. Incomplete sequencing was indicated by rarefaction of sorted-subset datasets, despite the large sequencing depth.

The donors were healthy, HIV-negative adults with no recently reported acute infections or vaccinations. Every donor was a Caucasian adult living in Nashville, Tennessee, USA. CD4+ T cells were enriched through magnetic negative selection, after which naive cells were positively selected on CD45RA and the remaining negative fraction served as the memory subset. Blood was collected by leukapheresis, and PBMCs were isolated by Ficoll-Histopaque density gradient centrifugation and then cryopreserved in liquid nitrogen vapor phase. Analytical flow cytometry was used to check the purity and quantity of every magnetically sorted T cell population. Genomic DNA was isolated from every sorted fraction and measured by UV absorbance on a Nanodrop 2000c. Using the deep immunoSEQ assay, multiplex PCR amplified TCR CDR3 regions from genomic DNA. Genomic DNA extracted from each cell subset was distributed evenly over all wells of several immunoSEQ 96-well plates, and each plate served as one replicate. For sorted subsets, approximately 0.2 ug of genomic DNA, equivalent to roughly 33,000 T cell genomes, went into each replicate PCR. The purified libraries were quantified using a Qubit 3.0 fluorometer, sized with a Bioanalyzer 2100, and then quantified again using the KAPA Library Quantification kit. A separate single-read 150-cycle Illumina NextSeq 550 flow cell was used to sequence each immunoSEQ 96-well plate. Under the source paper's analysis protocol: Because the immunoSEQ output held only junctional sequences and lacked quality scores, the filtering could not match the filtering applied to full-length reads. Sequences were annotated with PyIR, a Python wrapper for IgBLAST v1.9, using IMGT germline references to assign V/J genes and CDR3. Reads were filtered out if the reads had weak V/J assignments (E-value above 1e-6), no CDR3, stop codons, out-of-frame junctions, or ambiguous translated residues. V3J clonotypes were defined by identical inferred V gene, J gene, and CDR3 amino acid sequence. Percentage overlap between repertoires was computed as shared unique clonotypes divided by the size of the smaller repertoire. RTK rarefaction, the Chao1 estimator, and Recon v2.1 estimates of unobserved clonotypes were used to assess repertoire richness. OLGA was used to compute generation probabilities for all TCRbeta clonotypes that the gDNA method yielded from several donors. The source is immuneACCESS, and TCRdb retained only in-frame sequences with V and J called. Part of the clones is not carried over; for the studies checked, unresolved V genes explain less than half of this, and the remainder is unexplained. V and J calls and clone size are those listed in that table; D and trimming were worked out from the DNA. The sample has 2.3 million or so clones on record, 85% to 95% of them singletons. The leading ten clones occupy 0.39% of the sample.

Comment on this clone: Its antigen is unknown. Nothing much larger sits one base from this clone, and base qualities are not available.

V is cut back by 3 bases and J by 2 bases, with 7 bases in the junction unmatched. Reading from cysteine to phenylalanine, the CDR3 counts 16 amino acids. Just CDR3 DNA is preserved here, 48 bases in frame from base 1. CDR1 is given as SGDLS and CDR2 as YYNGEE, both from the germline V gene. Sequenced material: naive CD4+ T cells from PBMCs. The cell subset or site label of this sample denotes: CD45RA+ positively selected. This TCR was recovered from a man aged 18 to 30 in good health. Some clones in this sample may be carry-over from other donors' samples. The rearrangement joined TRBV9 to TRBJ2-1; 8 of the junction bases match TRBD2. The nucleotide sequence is TGTGCCAGCAGCGCCCTGGGCGGGAGGACCTACAATGAGCAGTTCTTC. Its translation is CASSALGGRTYNEQFF.